The T cell receptor (beta chain) under discussion was sequenced for a study of blood T cell repertoires in COVID-19. As for the study in general: The analysed material was cDNA or gDNA that came from T cells, B-cell-depleted T cells, or PBMCs.

Enrollees, about 18 to 100 years old, lived in fewer than 25 US areas. Participants' reported clinical history set cohort assignment. As processed by the authors: Reference gene primer amplification yielded estimated nucleated cell counts. The protocol was immunoSEQ multiplex PCR, while the TCRdb copy is restricted to in-frame clones and leaves out a portion. V and J calls and clone size are copied from that table; D and trimming were computed from the DNA. In the table there are just over 300,000 clones, around 91% of which are singletons. V was shortened by 4 bases and J by 5 bases, with 18 bases between the two germline ends. This CDR3 contains 16 residues. Germline CDR1 reads SEHNR; CDR2 reads FQNEAQ (reference sequence).

The sequenced sample consisted of PBMCs or T cells enriched from blood (not recorded which). The clonotype comes from a woman in her thirties or forties who had recovered from COVID-19. The chain is built from TRBV7-9 and TRBJ2-1; possible D gene TRBD1, 5 bases. The CDR3 nucleotides read TGTGCCAGCAGCTCAAGACCGGACACATATAACAATGAGCAGTTCTTC. Protein sequence: CASSSRPDTYNNEQFF.